The rows below give T cell receptor beta chains drawn from one sample of a study of human T cells and chemical hapten exposure. TCRdb reprocessed the RACE reads with MiXCR, giving one entry per CDR3 protein. The data contain 90,000 or so distinct CDR3 sequences, under 12% of them singletons. The sequencing here drew on whole blood, taken in connection with sensitization to the hapten diphenylcyclopropenone (DPC). The receptors shown here come from a man aged 40-49 years with alopecia areata. Some clones in this sample may be carry-over from other donors' samples. The CDR3 runs from the conserved cysteine through the conserved F or W. The order of the fields is D gene, V gene, clone size, J gene, CDR3 DNA, CDR3 protein. D genes are given only for firm matches. Not every row has a clone size; where given, it reads once, few, many or a size class.

.,TRBV25-1,few,TRBJ1-4,TGTGCCAGCAGGGGCGATAATGAAAAACTGTTTTTT,CASRGDNEKLFF
TRBD1,TRBV28,few,TRBJ1-1,TGTGCCAGCAGCCAGACCGGGACAGAGAACACTGAAGCTTTCTTT,CASSQTGTENTEAFF
TRBD1,TRBV6-2/TRBV6-3,many,TRBJ1-5,TGTGCCAGCAGTCAAAAAACAGGGGCCCGACATCAGCCCCAGCATTTT,CASSQKTGARHQPQHF
.,TRBV28,many,TRBJ1-3,TGTGCCAGCAGCCTGATGGGGGAGGGGAACTCTGGAAACACCATATATTTT,CASSLMGEGNSGNTIYF
.,TRBV9,few,TRBJ2-5,TGTGCCAGCAGCGTAGGGGGGTTGAACCAAGAGACCCAGTACTTC,CASSVGGLNQETQYF
.,TRBV29-1,many,TRBJ2-7,TGCAGCGTTGACCAGGGTCACTCCTACGAGCAGTACTTC,CSVDQGHSYEQYF
TRBD1,TRBV12-3/TRBV12-4,once,TRBJ2-7,TGTGCCAGCAGCCCCGGGACAGGGGCCTACGAGCAGTACTTC,CASSPGTGAYEQYF
TRBD2,TRBV10-3,few,TRBJ2-1,TGTGCCATACGACTAGCGGGGGGTGTGAATGAGCAGTTCTTC,CAIRLAGGVNEQFF
.,TRBV7-8,.,TRBJ2-2,TGTGCCAGCAGCTTATTTAGAATTACGAGAACCTCCGAGGCCAGCCGAGGGCTGTTTTTT,CASSLFRITRTSEASRGLFF
.,TRBV7-9,.,TRBJ1-3,TGTGCCAGCGTGTCGGAGGGGGGCGGAAACACCATATATTTT,CASVSEGGGNTIYF
.,TRBV20-1,.,TRBJ2-2,TGCAGTGCTTTAGCAAGGGGCGGGGAGCTGTTTTTT,CSALARGGELFF
.,TRBV27,once,TRBJ2-7,TGTGCCACAAAGTTTAAGAGAAAAGGACCCTACGAGCAGTACTTC,CATKFKRKGPYEQYF
TRBD1,TRBV5-6,few,TRBJ2-6,TGTGCCAGCAGCTGGGGGTTACAGGGGATAAACTCTGGGGCCAACGTCCTGACTTTC,CASSWGLQGINSGANVLTF
TRBD1,TRBV20-1,.,TRBJ2-3,TGCAGTGCTAGAGATAATGGGGACAGGGGGCGCGGAGATACGCAGTATTTT,CSARDNGDRGRGDTQYF
TRBD2,TRBV5-1,many,TRBJ2-3,TGCGCCAGCAGCTTGGTTCTAGCGGACGCAGATACGCAGTATTTT,CASSLVLADADTQYF
TRBD1,TRBV30,.,TRBJ1-5,TGTGCCTGGAGAGGACAGGTCGGGCAGCCCCAGCATTTT,CAWRGQVGQPQHF
.,TRBV27,few,TRBJ2-1,TGTGCCAGCAGTTTATGGGGAAGACAGGGAGGGAATGAGCAGTTCTTC,CASSLWGRQGGNEQFF
.,TRBV7-9,.,TRBJ2-3,TGTGCCAGCAGCTTAGCGGGAGTATCCTCAGATACGCAGTATTTT,CASSLAGVSSDTQYF
TRBD1,TRBV19,.,TRBJ2-5,TGTGCCAGTAGTCCGGGACAGACACAAGAGACCCAGTACTTC,CASSPGQTQETQYF
TRBD1,TRBV2,.,TRBJ2-7,TGTGCCAGCAGCTCCCAGCGGGGACAGGGGACCTACGAGCAGTACTTC,CASSSQRGQGTYEQYF
.,TRBV20-1,few,TRBJ2-4,TGCAGTGTACGCCCGGGGGCAAACATTCAGTACTTC,CSVRPGANIQYF
TRBD2,TRBV29-1,few,TRBJ2-7,TGCAGCGTTGAAGGACTAGCGGGAGTCTCCTACGAGCAGTACTTC,CSVEGLAGVSYEQYF
TRBD1,TRBV11-2,few,TRBJ1-4,TGTGCCAGCAGCTTAGATGGGACAGGGGGGGAAAAACTGTTTTTT,CASSLDGTGGEKLFF
TRBD1,TRBV7-3,.,TRBJ2-3,TGTGCCAGCAGCTTATTAGGGGACAGGGGACAACGAAACACAGATACGCAGTATTTT,CASSLLGDRGQRNTDTQYF
TRBD2,TRBV5-5,.,TRBJ2-1,TGTGCCAGCAGCTCTCTAGCGGGAGGGAATGAGCAGTTCTTC,CASSSLAGGNEQFF
.,TRBV7-8,.,TRBJ1-3,TGTGCCAGCAGCAAGGACCTCTCTGGAAACACCATATATTTT,CASSKDLSGNTIYF
.,TRBV6-2/TRBV6-3,.,TRBJ2-6,TGTGCCAGCAGGCAGTACTCTGGGGCCAACGTCCTGACTTTC,CASRQYSGANVLTF
.,TRBV12-3/TRBV12-4,few,TRBJ2-3,TGTGCCAGCAGTCTCGGGACGGAGGCGCAGTATTTT,CASSLGTEAQYF
TRBD1,TRBV20-1,.,TRBJ2-3,TGCAGTGCCCACGACAGGGGGACAGATACGCAGTATTTT,CSAHDRGTDTQYF